These T cell receptor beta chains were read from a single sample in a study of blood T cells in healthy people across ages. Via MiXCR, TCRdb re-called the 5' RACE reads, giving one row per CDR3 protein. The table records fewer than 800,000 distinct CDR3 sequences, around 25% of them present only once. These data were likewise used in another study, on T cells of mothers and their children.

The sequenced sample consisted of blood. The receptors were sampled from a boy aged 5-17 years in good health. The CDR3 runs from the conserved cysteine through the conserved F or W. A D gene is named only where the DNA matches it firmly. Expanded clones are given a class, and other clones once, few, many or no size at all.

V gene	D gene	J gene	clone size	CDR3 DNA	CDR3 protein
TRBV3-1	NA	TRBJ1-2	NA	TGTGCCAGCAGCCAAGACGGGGGCCGGGCTGGCTACACCTTC	CASSQDGGRAGYTF
TRBV15	NA	TRBJ2-1	NA	TGTGCCACCAGCAGAGATTTTGATTTACAACGGCGCAATGAGCAGTTCTTC	CATSRDFDLQRRNEQFF
TRBV20-1	TRBD2	TRBJ2-3	NA	TGCAGTGCCCCTCTAGCGGTCGAAGATACGCAGTATTTT	CSAPLAVEDTQYF
TRBV6-2/TRBV6-3	NA	TRBJ2-1	NA	TGTGCCAGTCAAAGGTGGGATGAGCAGTTCTTC	CASQRWDEQFF
TRBV6-5	NA	TRBJ1-1	few	TGTGCCACCCAAAAGACGCCCTCGAACACTGAAGCTTTCTTT	CATQKTPSNTEAFF
TRBV6-6	NA	TRBJ1-1	NA	TGTGCCAGCCGATGGGGTTTCGACACTGAAGCTTTCTTT	CASRWGFDTEAFF
TRBV20-1	TRBD2	TRBJ2-3	NA	TGCAGTGCTTCCCGCGAGGGAGCGGGAGTCACAGATACGCAGTATTTT	CSASREGAGVTDTQYF
TRBV20-1	TRBD2	TRBJ2-7	NA	TGCAGTGCTAGAGATGGGACTAGCGGGACCTACGAGCAGTACTTC	CSARDGTSGTYEQYF
TRBV5-1	TRBD1	TRBJ2-7	NA	TGCGCCAGCAGCCCGGGGCGACAGGGTTCCAGCGAGCAGTACTTC	CASSPGRQGSSEQYF
TRBV28	NA	TRBJ2-1	NA	TGTGTCAGCAGTTTTTTTGGGACTCCCGACAATGAGCAGTTCTTC	CVSSFFGTPDNEQFF
TRBV6-2/TRBV6-3	NA	TRBJ2-5	NA	TGTGCCAGCAGTTATACAGGCGAACGCCGGGGCTTC	CASSYTGERRGF
TRBV12-3/TRBV12-4	NA	TRBJ1-2	NA	TGTGCCAGCAGTCCGATGCCCCGAACTAACTATGGCTACACCTTC	CASSPMPRTNYGYTF
TRBV7-8	NA	TRBJ2-4	once	TGTGCCAGCAGCCCACGAAGTCTAGCGGCCAAAAACATTCAGTACTTC	CASSPRSLAAKNIQYF
TRBV5-1	NA	TRBJ1-2	few	TGCGCCAGCGGAACCGCGGACTATGGCTACACCTTC	CASGTADYGYTF
TRBV12-3/TRBV12-4	NA	TRBJ2-7	few	TGTGCCAGCAGACTGTCTAGGGAGGCCTCCTACGAGCAGTACTTC	CASRLSREASYEQYF
TRBV10-3	NA	TRBJ1-3	few	TGTGCCATCAGTGAGTCGGACAGAAACTCTGGAAACACCATATATTTT	CAISESDRNSGNTIYF
TRBV5-1	TRBD1	TRBJ1-4	NA	TGCGCCAGCAGCAAAGGACAGGGGGCAACTAATGAAAAACTGTTTTTT	CASSKGQGATNEKLFF
TRBV27	NA	TRBJ2-7	NA	TGTGCCAGCAGCCTCGCGGGTGACGTACTCTCCTACGAGCAGTACTTC	CASSLAGDVLSYEQYF
TRBV4-1	NA	TRBJ2-7	NA	TGCGCCAGCAGCCAAGGACTTGACAGTTACTACGAGCAGTACTTC	CASSQGLDSYYEQYF
TRBV29-1	NA	TRBJ2-3	NA	TGCAGCGTTCGACCAGGGGGCACAGATACGCAGTATTTT	CSVRPGGTDTQYF
TRBV7-9	NA	TRBJ2-5	few	TGTGCCAGCAGCCCTTTAGGGGGGGCCTGGGAGCAGTACTTC	CASSPLGGAWEQYF
TRBV28	NA	TRBJ2-7	NA	TGTGCCAGCAGTTCGCTTAGCGCAGTCTACGAGCAGTACTTC	CASSSLSAVYEQYF
TRBV11-2	NA	TRBJ1-1	NA	TGTGCCAGCAGCTTTACGCCGGACGGTGAAGCTTTCTTT	CASSFTPDGEAFF
TRBV6-4	NA	TRBJ2-1	few	TGTGCCAGCAGTGAGTCGGTGAGCTCCTACAATGAGCAGTTCTTC	CASSESVSSYNEQFF
TRBV12-5	NA	TRBJ2-5	few	TGTGCTAGTGGTCCCGTTGGATCCGGACTGCAAGAGACCCAGTACTTC	CASGPVGSGLQETQYF
TRBV18	NA	TRBJ1-3	NA	TGTGCCAGCTCAACAGGGCCGGGAAACACCATATATTTT	CASSTGPGNTIYF
TRBV6-5	NA	TRBJ2-3	NA	TGTGCCAGCAGCTTACTGGGACTCCTCACAGATACGCAGTATTTT	CASSLLGLLTDTQYF
TRBV6-5	NA	TRBJ2-1	NA	TGTGCCAGCAGTTACCAACCTTGGCCCGAAGGGAATGAGCAGTTCTTC	CASSYQPWPEGNEQFF
TRBV9	NA	TRBJ1-4	NA	TGTGCCAGCAGCGTAGGAGGAGGGGTTGAAAAACTGTTTTTT	CASSVGGGVEKLFF
TRBV27	NA	TRBJ2-7	few	TGTGCCAGCAGTTTAAGGCCGGATCTCAGCGAGCAGTACTTC	CASSLRPDLSEQYF
TRBV20-1	NA	TRBJ2-3	few	TGCAGTGCTAGAGAGGAATCCTGGAAGGCAGACACGCAGTATTTT	CSAREESWKADTQYF
TRBV12-3/TRBV12-4	NA	TRBJ2-7	few	TGTGCCAGCAGTCCGGGGACGCTCCACGAGCAGTACTTC	CASSPGTLHEQYF
TRBV20-1	NA	TRBJ2-5	few	TGCAGTGCTAGGACCCCCCAGGCCCAGTACTTC	CSARTPQAQYF
TRBV7-2	NA	TRBJ2-5	NA	TGTGCCAGCAGCTTAGCGAGGGGGGACGGTGGGGAGACCCAGTACTTC	CASSLARGDGGETQYF
TRBV28	NA	TRBJ2-7	NA	TGTGCCGTCCAGGGCTACGAGCAGTACTTC	CAVQGYEQYF
TRBV3-1	TRBD1	TRBJ1-5	many	TGTGCCAGCAGCCAGAGACAGGGGGACCAGCCCCAGCATTTT	CASSQRQGDQPQHF
TRBV2	NA	TRBJ2-7	few	TGTGCCAGCAGTGAATCTAATTCTAACTACGAGCAGTACTTC	CASSESNSNYEQYF
TRBV6-5	NA	TRBJ2-3	few	TGTGCCAGCAGTACGACTGACGAAGATACGCAGTATTTT	CASSTTDEDTQYF
TRBV3-1	NA	TRBJ2-1	many	TGTGCCAGCAGCCAAAGGTTCGGGGAGCAGTTCTTC	CASSQRFGEQFF
TRBV2	NA	TRBJ2-2	NA	TGTGCCAGCAGTGGCCCCCGGGACGACGCGAACACCGGGGAGCTGTTTTTT	CASSGPRDDANTGELFF
TRBV6-6	TRBD2	TRBJ2-7	NA	TGTGCCAGCAGTTACTCGAACGGCCTAGCGGGGGGCGAGCAGTACTTC	CASSYSNGLAGGEQYF
TRBV15	NA	TRBJ2-5	few	TGTGCCACCAGTTCCGGGGCTGGAGCGGGCAAAGAGACCCAGTACTTC	CATSSGAGAGKETQYF
TRBV11-2	NA	TRBJ2-5	NA	TGTGCCAGCAGCGACCTTCGAGGTCGACGCCCCCGGTACCAAGAGACCCAGTACTTC	CASSDLRGRRPRYQETQYF
TRBV12-3/TRBV12-4	NA	TRBJ1-1	few	TGTGCCAGCAGTAACGACGGCATCGAAGCTTTCTTT	CASSNDGIEAFF
TRBV29-1	TRBD2	TRBJ2-7	NA	TGCAGCGTTGATATTGCGGGAGGGCGCTACGAGCAGTACTTC	CSVDIAGGRYEQYF
TRBV19	NA	TRBJ2-1	NA	TGTGCCAGTAGTATACCGAATAATGAGCAGTTCTTC	CASSIPNNEQFF
TRBV28	TRBD2	TRBJ2-3	NA	TGTGCCAGCAGTTGGCGGGAGGGCTCAGATACGCAGTATTTT	CASSWREGSDTQYF
TRBV9	NA	TRBJ2-5	few	TGTGCCAGCAGCGTAGCGACAGGACGGGAGACCCAGTACTTC	CASSVATGRETQYF
TRBV5-1	NA	TRBJ2-7	few	TGCGCCAGCAGCTCGGGGGACAGTCTGGAGCAGTACTTC	CASSSGDSLEQYF
TRBV6-1	TRBD2	TRBJ2-7	NA	TGTGCCAGCAGTGATGCGACTAGCGGGAGGGCCAGAAGCTACGAGCAGTACTTC	CASSDATSGRARSYEQYF
TRBV28	NA	TRBJ2-7	few	TGCGCCAGCAGTGGGGGAGGACAGGCGTACGAGCAGTACTTC	CASSGGGQAYEQYF
TRBV4-1	NA	TRBJ1-5	NA	TGCGCCAGCAGACAAGGCTTGGGGGCCAGCAATCAGCCCCAGCATTTT	CASRQGLGASNQPQHF
TRBV29-1	NA	TRBJ2-3	NA	TGCAGCGTTCCCCCCGGGCGGGAAAGCACAGATACGCAGTATTTT	CSVPPGRESTDTQYF
TRBV20-1	TRBD2	TRBJ2-3	NA	TGCAGTGTCCTCCCCGCGGGGGGGCCCACAGATACGCAGTATTTT	CSVLPAGGPTDTQYF
TRBV3-1	NA	TRBJ2-7	few	TGTGCCAGCAGCCAACAGTCTTACGAGCAGTACTTC	CASSQQSYEQYF